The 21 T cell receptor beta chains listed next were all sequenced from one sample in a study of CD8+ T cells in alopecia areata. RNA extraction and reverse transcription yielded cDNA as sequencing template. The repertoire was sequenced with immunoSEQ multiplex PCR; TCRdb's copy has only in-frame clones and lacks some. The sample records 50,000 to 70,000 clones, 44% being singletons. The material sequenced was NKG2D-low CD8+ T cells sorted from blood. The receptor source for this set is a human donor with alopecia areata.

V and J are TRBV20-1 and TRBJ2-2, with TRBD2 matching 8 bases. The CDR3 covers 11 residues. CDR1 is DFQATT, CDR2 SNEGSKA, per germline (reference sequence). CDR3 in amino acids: CSSGGTGELFF. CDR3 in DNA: TGCAGCAGCGGGGGCACCGGGGAGCTGTTTTTT.

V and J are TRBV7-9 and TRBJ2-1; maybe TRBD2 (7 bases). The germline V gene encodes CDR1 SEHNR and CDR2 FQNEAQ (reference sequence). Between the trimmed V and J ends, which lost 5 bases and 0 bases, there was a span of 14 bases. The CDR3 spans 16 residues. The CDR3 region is CASSGLADSSYNEQFF. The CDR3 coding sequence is TGTGCCAGCAGCGGCCTAGCGGACAGCTCCTACAATGAGCAGTTCTTC.

CDR3 protein: CSVDDVNEQFF. DNA of the CDR3: TGCAGCGTTGATGATGTAAATGAGCAGTTCTTC. The chain employs TRBV29-1 and TRBJ2-1, with D unclear. The germline V gene has CDR1 SQVTM and CDR2 ANQGSEA. The V and J ends lost 3 bases and 7 bases respectively, with 7 bases between them. This CDR3 contains 11 residues.

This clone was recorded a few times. CDR3 DNA: TGTGCCAGCAGCTTGGGACAGGGGATTCAGCCCCAGCATTTT. As protein: CASSLGQGIQPQHF. The chain is built from TRBV7-9 and TRBJ1-5; 10 nucleotides line up with TRBD1. This CDR3 is built from 14 residues. CDR1 and CDR2 from the germline V gene are SEHNR and FQNEAQ (reference sequence). The V and J ends lost 3 bases and 6 bases, in that order; junction bases with no gene match: 2.

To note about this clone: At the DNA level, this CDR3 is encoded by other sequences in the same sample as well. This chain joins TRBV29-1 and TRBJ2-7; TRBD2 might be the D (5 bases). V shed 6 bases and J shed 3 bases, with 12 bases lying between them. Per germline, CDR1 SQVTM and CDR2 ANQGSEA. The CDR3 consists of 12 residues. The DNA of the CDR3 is TGCAGCGTCGATGTGGCGGGCTACGAGCAGTACTTC. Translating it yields CSVDVAGYEQYF.

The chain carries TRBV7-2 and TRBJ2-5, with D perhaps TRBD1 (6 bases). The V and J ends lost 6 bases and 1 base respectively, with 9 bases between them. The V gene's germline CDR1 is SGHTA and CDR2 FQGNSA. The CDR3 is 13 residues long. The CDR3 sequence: CASRSGVQETQYF. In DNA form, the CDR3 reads TGTGCCAGCAGGTCAGGGGTCCAAGAGACCCAGTACTTC.

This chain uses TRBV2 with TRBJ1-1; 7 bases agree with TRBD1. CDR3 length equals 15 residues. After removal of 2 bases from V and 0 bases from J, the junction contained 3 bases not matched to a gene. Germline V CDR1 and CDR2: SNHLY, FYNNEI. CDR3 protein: CASSEKGAMNTEAFF. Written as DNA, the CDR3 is TGTGCCAGCAGTGAAAAGGGGGCGATGAACACTGAAGCTTTCTTT.

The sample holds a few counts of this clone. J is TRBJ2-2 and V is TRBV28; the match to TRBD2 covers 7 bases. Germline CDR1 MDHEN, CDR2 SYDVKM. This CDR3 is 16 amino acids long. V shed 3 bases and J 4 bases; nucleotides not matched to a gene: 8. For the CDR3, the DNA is TGTGCCAGCAGTTTGTCGGCGGGAGAGGTCACCGGGGAGCTGTTTTTT. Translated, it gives CASSLSAGEVTGELFF.

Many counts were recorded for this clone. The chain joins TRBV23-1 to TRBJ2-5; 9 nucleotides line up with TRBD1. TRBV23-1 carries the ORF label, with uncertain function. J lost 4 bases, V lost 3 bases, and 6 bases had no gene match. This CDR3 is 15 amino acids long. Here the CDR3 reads CASSHSGTGSETQYF. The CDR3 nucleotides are TGCGCCAGCAGTCACTCCGGGACAGGGTCAGAGACCCAGTACTTC.

The CDR3 protein is CASSFSRGDTTYEQYF. CDR3 nucleotides: TGTGCCAGCAGTTTTTCCCGTGGGGACACAACCTACGAGCAGTACTTC. The V and J genes are TRBV27 and TRBJ2-7; TRBD1 might be the D (6 bases). V lost 3 bases and J lost 2, with 17 bases in between. Germline V gene sequence: CDR1 MNHEY, CDR2 SMNVEV (reference sequence). The CDR3 runs 16 residues.

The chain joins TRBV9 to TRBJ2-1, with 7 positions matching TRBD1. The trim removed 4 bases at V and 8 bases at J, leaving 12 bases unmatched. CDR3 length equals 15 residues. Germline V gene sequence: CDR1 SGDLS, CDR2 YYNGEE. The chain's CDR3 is CASSPQLGQLDEQFF. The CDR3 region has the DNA TGTGCCAGCAGCCCTCAATTGGGACAGCTCGATGAGCAGTTCTTC.

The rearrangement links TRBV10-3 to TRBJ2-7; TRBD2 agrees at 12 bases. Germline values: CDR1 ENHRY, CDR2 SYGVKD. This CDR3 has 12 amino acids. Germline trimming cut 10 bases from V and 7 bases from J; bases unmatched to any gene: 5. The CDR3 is CATRLAGEEQYF. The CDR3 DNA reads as TGTGCCACTAGACTAGCGGGAGAAGAGCAGTACTTC.

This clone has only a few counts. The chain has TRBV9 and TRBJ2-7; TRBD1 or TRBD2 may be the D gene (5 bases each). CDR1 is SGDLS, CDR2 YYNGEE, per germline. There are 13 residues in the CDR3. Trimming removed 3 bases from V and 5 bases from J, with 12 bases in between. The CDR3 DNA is TGTGCCAGCAGCGGTGGACTGGGGGACGAGCAGTACTTC. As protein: CASSGGLGDEQYF. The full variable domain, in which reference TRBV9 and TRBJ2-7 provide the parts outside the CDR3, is DSGVTQTPKHLITATGQRVTLRCSPRSGDLSVYWYQQSLDQGLQFLIQYYNGEERAKGNILERFSAQQFPDLHSELNLSSLELGDSALYFCASSGGLGDEQYFGPGTRLTVT.

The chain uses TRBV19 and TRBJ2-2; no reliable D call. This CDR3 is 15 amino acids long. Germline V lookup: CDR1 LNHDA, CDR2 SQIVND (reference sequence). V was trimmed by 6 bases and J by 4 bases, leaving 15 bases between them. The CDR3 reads CASSAGGRSTGELFF. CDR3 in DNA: TGTGCCAGTAGCGCCGGCGGCAGAAGCACCGGGGAGCTGTTTTTT.

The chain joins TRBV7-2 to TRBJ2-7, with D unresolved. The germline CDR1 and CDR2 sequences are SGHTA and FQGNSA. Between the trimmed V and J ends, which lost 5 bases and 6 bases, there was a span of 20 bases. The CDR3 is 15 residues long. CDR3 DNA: TGTGCCAGCAGCCATAGATCTCTTATTGTAAGCGAGCAGTACTTC. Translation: CASSHRSLIVSEQYF.

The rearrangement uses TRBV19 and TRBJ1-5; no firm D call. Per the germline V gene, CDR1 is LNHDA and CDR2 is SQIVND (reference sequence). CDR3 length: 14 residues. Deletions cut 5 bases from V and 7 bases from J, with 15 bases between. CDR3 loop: CASSLGPRGQPQHF. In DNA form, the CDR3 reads TGTGCCAGTAGTTTGGGTCCTCGGGGACAGCCCCAGCATTTT.

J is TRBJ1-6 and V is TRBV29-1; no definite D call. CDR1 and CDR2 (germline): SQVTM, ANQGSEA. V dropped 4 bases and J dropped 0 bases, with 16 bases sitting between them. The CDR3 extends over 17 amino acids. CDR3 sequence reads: CSVVLAAESSYNSPLHF. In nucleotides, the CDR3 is TGCAGCGTTGTCTTGGCGGCCGAGAGCTCCTATAATTCACCCCTCCACTTT.

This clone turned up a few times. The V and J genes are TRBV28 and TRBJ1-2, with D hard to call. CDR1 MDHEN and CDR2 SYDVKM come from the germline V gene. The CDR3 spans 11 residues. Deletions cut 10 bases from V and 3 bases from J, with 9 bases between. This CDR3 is CATRPDYGYTF. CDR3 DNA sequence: TGTGCCACCCGTCCTGACTATGGCTACACCTTC.

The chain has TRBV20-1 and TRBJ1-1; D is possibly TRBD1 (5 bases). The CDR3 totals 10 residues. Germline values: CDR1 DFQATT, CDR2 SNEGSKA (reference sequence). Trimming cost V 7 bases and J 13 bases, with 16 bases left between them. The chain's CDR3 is CSVEVGEVFF. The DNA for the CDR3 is TGCAGTGTAGAGGTGGGGGAGGTTTTCTTT.

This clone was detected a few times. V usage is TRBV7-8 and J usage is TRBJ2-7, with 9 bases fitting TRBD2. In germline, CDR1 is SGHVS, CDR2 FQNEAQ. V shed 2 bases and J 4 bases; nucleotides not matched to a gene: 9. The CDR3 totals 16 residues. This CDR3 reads CASSLLAGLTEYEQYF. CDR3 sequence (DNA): TGTGCCAGCAGCTTACTAGCGGGGCTAACGGAGTACGAGCAGTACTTC.

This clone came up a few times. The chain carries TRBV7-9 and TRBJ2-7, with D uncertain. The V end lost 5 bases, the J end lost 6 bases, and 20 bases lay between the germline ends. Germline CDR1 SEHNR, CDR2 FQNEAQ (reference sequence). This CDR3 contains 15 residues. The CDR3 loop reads CASSPEMGMASEQYF. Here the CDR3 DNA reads TGTGCCAGCAGCCCCGAGATGGGAATGGCCTCCGAGCAGTACTTC.